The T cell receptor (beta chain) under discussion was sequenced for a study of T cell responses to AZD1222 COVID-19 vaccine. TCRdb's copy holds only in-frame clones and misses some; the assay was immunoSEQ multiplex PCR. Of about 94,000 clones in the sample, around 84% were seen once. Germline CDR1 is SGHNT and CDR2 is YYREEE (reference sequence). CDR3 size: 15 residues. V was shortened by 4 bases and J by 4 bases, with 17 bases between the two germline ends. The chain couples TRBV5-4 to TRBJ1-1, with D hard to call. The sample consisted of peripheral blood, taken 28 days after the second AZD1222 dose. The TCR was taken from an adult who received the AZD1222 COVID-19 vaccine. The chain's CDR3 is CASSPPPDRSTEAFF. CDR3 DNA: TGTGCCAGCAGCCCTCCACCCGACCGGAGCACTGAAGCTTTCTTT.